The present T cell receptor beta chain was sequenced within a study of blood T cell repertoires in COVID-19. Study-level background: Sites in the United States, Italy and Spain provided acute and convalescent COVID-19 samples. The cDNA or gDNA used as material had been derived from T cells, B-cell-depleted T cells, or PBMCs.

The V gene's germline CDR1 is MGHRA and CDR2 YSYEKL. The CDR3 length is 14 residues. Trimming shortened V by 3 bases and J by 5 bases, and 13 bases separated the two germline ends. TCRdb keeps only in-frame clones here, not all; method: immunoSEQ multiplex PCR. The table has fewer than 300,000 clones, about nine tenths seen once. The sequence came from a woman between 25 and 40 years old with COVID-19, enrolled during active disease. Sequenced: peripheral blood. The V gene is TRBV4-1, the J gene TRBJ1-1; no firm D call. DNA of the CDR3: TGCGCCAGCAGCCAGAGAACGTCTGTGACTGAAGCTTTCTTT. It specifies CASSQRTSVTEAFF.